This entry lists 16 T cell receptor beta chains sequenced from one sample in a study of cytomegalovirus exposure and HLA in healthy donors. It was with 60 Vbeta and 13 Jbeta primers that the PCR ran. Only in-frame clones appear in the TCRdb table, and some are missing; sequencing was by immunoSEQ multiplex PCR. The data contain approximately 190,000 clones, around 81% of them singletons. The material sequenced was PBMCs. The source of these receptors is a woman in her late teens or twenties in good health and CMV-seropositive.

This clone was seen a single time. The V call is TRBV9, the J call TRBJ1-5; 8 bases are shared with TRBD1. The length of the CDR3 is 18 residues. After removal of 2 bases from V and 2 bases from J, the junction contained 12 bases not matched to a gene. Germline V gene data show CDR1 as SGDLS and CDR2 as YYNGEE. The CDR3 DNA sequence: TGTGCCAGCAGCGTGTTCTACAGGGGGGATTTCGGCAATCAGCCCCAGCATTTT. This codes for CASSVFYRGDFGNQPQHF.

This clone was picked up one time. The J gene is TRBJ1-2, the V gene TRBV28; no clear D. CDR1 and CDR2 (germline): MDHEN, SYDVKM. The CDR3 length is 18 residues. V was trimmed by 7 bases and J by 0 bases, leaving 24 bases between them. CDR3 residues: CASKSSGGQMPSNYGYTF. The CDR3 DNA reads as TGTGCCAGCAAATCTTCCGGCGGTCAAATGCCTTCTAACTATGGCTACACCTTC.

V is TRBV5-6 and J is TRBJ2-1; D not resolved. This CDR3 is built from 17 residues. CDR1 SGHDT and CDR2 YYEEEE come from the germline V gene. V gave up 0 bases and J gave up 7 bases, with 20 bases separating them. CDR3 coding DNA: TGTGCCAGCAGCTTGGTTGATGGTTTTCTAAAAGTAAATGAGCAGTTCTTC. It codes for CASSLVDGFLKVNEQFF. The full variable domain, with the rest looked up from reference TRBV5-6 and TRBJ2-1, is DAGVTQSPTHLIKTRGQQVTLRCSPKSGHDTVSWYQQALGQGPQFIFQYYEEEERQRGNFPDRFSGHQFPNYSSELNVNALLLGDSALYLCASSLVDGFLKVNEQFFGPGTRLTVL.

The chain couples TRBV5-5 to TRBJ2-7; D possibly corresponds to TRBD2 (6 bases). Trimming cost V 4 bases and J 2 bases, with 16 bases left between them. From germline, CDR1 is SGHKS and CDR2 YYEKEE (reference sequence). The CDR3 contains 15 residues. CDR3 region: CASSTPGTFPYEQYV. CDR3 coding DNA: TGTGCCAGCAGCACCCCCGGGACTTTCCCCTACGAGCAGTACGTC.

The V call is TRBV7-3, the J call TRBJ2-3, with 7 bases aligning to TRBD1. The CDR3 has 15 amino acids. Germline-derived CDR1 and CDR2 are SGHTA and FQGTGA. V shed 3 bases and J 0 bases; nucleotides not matched to a gene: 3. In DNA form, the CDR3 reads TGTGCCAGCAGCTTGACAGGGTCTAGCACAGATACGCAGTATTTT. Its protein product is CASSLTGSSTDTQYF.

As DNA, the CDR3 is TGCGCCAGCAGCTTGGAATCGGGACAGGCCTACGAGCAGTACTTC. Residues: CASSLESGQAYEQYF. V usage is TRBV5-1 and J usage is TRBJ2-7; 8 nucleotides match TRBD1. Per the germline V gene, CDR1 is SGHRS and CDR2 is YFSETQ. Trimming at V came to 0 bases and at J to 2 bases, leaving 4 bases not matched to a gene. The CDR3 consists of 15 residues.

This clone turned up a few times. CDR3 residues: CASSYVGVQNTEAFF. In nucleotides, the CDR3 is TGTGCCAGCAGTTACGTCGGGGTTCAGAACACTGAAGCTTTCTTT. The chain is built from TRBV6-5 and TRBJ1-1; D not certain. CDR1 is MNHEY, CDR2 SVGAGI, per germline. Trimming removed 2 bases at V and 1 base at J, with 11 bases between. The CDR3 is 15 residues long.

This chain connects TRBV5-6 to TRBJ1-3; 7 bases line up with TRBD1. This CDR3 comprises 16 residues. Germline CDR1 is SGHDT and CDR2 is YYEEEE. J gave up 5 bases and V 3 bases, and 11 bases lay outside the gene matches. Here the CDR3 reads CASSSPGTAIRNTIYF. The DNA of the CDR3 is TGTGCCAGCAGCTCACCCGGGACAGCCATTAGAAACACCATATATTTT.

The chain has TRBV27 and TRBJ2-7, with TRBD1 identical over 7 bases. The germline CDR1 and CDR2 sequences are MNHEY and SMNVEV (reference sequence). CDR3 length: 14 amino acids. Trimming at V came to 2 bases and at J to 5 bases, leaving 6 bases not matched to a gene. This CDR3 reads CASSLDRARHEQYF. DNA for the CDR3: TGTGCCAGCAGTTTAGACAGGGCTAGGCACGAGCAGTACTTC.

The CDR3 here is CASSVVDGTLGTAGNTIYF. The DNA for the CDR3 is TGTGCCAGCAGCGTAGTTGACGGCACTCTTGGTACAGCTGGAAACACCATATATTTT. The chain has TRBV9 and TRBJ1-3; D gene uncertain. Germline CDR1 and CDR2: SGDLS and YYNGEE. The CDR3 is 19 amino acids. Trimming cost V 0 bases and J 2 bases, with 21 bases left between them.

This clone was seen just once. The chain is built from TRBV5-4 and TRBJ1-2; D uncertain. V gave up 4 bases and J gave up 2 bases, with 15 bases separating them. The V gene's germline CDR1 is SGHNT and CDR2 YYREEE (reference sequence). The CDR3 runs to 15 residues. The CDR3 nucleotides are TGTGCCAGCAGCGAGAGGGTGGGTGTCAACTATGGCTACACCTTC. The encoded protein is CASSERVGVNYGYTF. Based on the CDR3 plus reference TRBV5-4 and TRBJ1-2, the full variable domain is ETGVTQSPTHLIKTRGQQVTLRCSSQSGHNTVSWYQQALGQGPQFIFQYYREEENGRGNFPPRFSGLQFPNYSSELNVNALELDDSALYLCASSERVGVNYGYTFGSGTRLTVV.

The chain is built from TRBV5-4 and TRBJ1-2, with 9 bases matching TRBD1. CDR3 length: 15 residues. The V gene's germline CDR1 is SGHNT and CDR2 YYREEE (reference sequence). The V and J ends lost 3 bases and 3 bases, in that order; junction bases with no gene match: 6. CDR3 protein: CASSWGDREDYGYTF. Here the CDR3 DNA reads TGTGCCAGCAGCTGGGGGGACAGGGAAGACTATGGCTACACCTTC.

The rearrangement uses TRBV11-2 and TRBJ1-6; tentative D call: TRBD1 (5 bases). The V end lost 3 bases, the J end lost 13 bases, and 13 bases lay between the germline ends. CDR3 length: 13 residues. Germline values: CDR1 SGHAT, CDR2 FQNNGV. CDR3 region: CASSLSGLLPLHF. The CDR3 DNA reads TGTGCCAGCAGCTTGTCGGGACTTCTGCCCCTCCACTTT.

This clone was seen a single time. The chain carries TRBV4-2 and TRBJ1-2, with TRBD1 matching 10 bases. Looked up from germline, CDR1 is LGHNA and CDR2 is YNFKEQ. Trimming at V came to 4 bases and at J to 6 bases, leaving 5 bases not matched to a gene. The CDR3 loop spans 14 amino acids. The CDR3 DNA reads TGTGCCAGCAGCCCGGGACAGGGGATTAATGGCTACACCTTC. Translation gives CASSPGQGINGYTF.

This chain connects TRBV6-5 to TRBJ2-2, with unresolved D. With 2 bases removed from V and 0 bases from J, the gap between germline ends came to 4 bases. The CDR3 loop spans 14 amino acids. In germline, CDR1 is MNHEY, CDR2 SVGAGI. The CDR3 nucleotides are TGTGCCAGCAGTTACCACTCGAACACCGGGGAGCTGTTTTTT. It translates to CASSYHSNTGELFF.

The gene calls are TRBV5-6 and TRBJ1-2, with TRBD1 matching over 11 bases. Germline V CDR1 and CDR2: SGHDT, YYEEEE. Unmatched junction bases numbered 10, after V lost 2 bases and J lost 7 bases. This CDR3 contains 16 residues. CDR3 sequence: CASSFKSGQGAVGYTF. In DNA form, the CDR3 reads TGTGCCAGCAGCTTCAAGTCAGGACAGGGGGCGGTTGGCTACACCTTC.